This TCR beta chain was documented in a study of shared clonotypes between healthy human individuals. Comment on this clone: Antigen specificity is unknown.

Each replicate PCR on the sorted subsets used 200 ng DNA (around 31,000 T cell genomes). Assay: immunoSEQ multiplex PCR; the TCRdb copy retains only in-frame clones and omits some. The sample includes more than 2,000,000 clones, 90% to 95% of them seen just once. Study-wide findings and caveats: Exclusively blood specimens were collected; tissue repertoires likely differ.

The CDR3 length is 12 residues. Germline lookup yields CDR1 MDHEN and CDR2 SYDVKM. Trimming pared 7 bases from V and 7 bases from J, leaving 14 bases between. Sequencing was done on a sample of naive CD4+ T cells sorted from blood. The subset: CD45RA+ positively selected. The source of this sequence is a man between 18 and 35 years old in good health. The chain combines TRBV28 with TRBJ2-7; possibly TRBD1 or TRBD2 for D (5 bases each). The CDR3 DNA follows: TGTGCCAGCAACTCGAGGGGCGGAGAGCAGTACTTC. Amino acids: CASNSRGGEQYF. The complete variable domain, with remaining parts taken from reference TRBV28 and TRBJ2-7, reads DVKVTQSSRYLVKRTGEKVFLECVQDMDHENMFWYRQDPGLGLRLIYFSYDVKMKEKGDIPEGYSVSREKKERFSLILESASTNQTSMYLCASNSRGGEQYFGPGTRLTVT.